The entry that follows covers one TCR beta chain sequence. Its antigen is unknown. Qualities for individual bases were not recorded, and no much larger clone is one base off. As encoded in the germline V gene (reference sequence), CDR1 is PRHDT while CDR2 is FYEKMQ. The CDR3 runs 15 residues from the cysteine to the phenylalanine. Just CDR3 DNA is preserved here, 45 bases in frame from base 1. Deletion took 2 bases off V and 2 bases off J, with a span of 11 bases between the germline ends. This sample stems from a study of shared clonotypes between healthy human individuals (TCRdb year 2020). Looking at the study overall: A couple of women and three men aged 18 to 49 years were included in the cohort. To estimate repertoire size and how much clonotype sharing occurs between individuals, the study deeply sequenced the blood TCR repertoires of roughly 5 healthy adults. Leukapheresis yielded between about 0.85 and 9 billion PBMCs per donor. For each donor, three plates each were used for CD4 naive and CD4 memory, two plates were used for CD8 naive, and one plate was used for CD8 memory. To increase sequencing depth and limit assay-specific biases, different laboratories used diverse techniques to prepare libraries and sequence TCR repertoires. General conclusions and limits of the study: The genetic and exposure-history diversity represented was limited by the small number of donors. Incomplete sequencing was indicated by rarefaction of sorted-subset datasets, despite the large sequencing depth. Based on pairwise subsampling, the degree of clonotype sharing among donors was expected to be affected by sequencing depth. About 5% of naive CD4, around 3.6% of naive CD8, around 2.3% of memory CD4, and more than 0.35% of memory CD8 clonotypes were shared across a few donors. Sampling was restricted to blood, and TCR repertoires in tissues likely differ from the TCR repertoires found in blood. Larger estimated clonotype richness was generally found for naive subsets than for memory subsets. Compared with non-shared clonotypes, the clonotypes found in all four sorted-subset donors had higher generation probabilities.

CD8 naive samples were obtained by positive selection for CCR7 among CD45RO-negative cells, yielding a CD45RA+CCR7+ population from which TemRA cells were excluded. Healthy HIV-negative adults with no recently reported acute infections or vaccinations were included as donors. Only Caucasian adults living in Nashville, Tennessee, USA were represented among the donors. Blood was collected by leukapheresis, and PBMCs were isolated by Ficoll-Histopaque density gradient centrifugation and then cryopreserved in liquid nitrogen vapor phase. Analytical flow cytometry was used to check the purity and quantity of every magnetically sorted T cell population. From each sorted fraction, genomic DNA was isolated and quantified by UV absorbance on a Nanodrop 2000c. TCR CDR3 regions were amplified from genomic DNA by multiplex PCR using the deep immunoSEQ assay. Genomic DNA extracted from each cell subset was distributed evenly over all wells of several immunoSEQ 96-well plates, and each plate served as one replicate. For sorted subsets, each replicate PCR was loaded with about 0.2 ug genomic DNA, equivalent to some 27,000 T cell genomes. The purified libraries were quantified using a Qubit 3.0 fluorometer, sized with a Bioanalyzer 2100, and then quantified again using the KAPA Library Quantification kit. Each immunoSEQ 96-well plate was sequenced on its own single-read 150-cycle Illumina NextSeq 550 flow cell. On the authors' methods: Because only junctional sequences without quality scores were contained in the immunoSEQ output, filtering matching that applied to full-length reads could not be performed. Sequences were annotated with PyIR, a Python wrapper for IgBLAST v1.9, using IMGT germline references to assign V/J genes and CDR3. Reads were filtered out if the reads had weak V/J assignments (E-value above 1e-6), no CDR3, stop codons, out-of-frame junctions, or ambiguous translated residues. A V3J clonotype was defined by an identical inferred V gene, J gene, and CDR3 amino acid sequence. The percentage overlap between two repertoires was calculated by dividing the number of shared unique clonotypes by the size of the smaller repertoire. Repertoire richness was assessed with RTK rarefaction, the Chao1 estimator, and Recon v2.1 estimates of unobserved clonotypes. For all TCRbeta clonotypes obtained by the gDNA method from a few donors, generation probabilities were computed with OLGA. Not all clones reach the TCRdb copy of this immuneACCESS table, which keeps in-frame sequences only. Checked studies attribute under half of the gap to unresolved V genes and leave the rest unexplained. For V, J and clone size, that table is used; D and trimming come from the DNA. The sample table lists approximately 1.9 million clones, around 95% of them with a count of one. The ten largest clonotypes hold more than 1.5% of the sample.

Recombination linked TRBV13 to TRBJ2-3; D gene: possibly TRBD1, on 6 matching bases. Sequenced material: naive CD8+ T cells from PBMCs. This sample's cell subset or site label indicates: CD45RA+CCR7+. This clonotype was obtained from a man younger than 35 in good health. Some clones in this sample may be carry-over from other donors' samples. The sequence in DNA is TGTGCCAGCAGCTTAATCACAGGGAACACAGATACGCAGTATTTT. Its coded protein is CASSLITGNTDTQYF.